Described below is a single TCR beta chain sequence and its context. What it binds is unknown. Additional DNA sequences in this sample encode the identical CDR3. This CDR3 comprises 15 residues. The V gene's germline CDR1 is LNHDA and CDR2 SQIVND (reference sequence). Trimming stripped 3 bases from V and 0 bases from J, with 9 bases between. These data originate in a study of cytomegalovirus exposure and HLA in healthy donors. Study information: The 120 validation repertoires and the approximately 700 first-cohort repertoires shared a platform, a later analysis reported.

Repertoires were generated with immunoSEQ multiplex PCR, while TCRdb's copy carries only in-frame clones and drops some. The sample includes 90,000 to 150,000 clones, about 85% of them seen just once. Findings and caveats of the study: Most TCR sequences were seen very rarely across donors, but some public TCRs occurred in many.

The TCR sequence derives from a woman under 40 in good health and CMV-seronegative. The chain has TRBV19 and TRBJ1-5; a possible D gene is TRBD1 (5 bases). Sequences were obtained from PBMCs. The CDR3 DNA follows: TGTGCCAGTAGTATCGGAGGGGATAGCAATCAGCCCCAGCATTTT. This translates into CASSIGGDSNQPQHF.